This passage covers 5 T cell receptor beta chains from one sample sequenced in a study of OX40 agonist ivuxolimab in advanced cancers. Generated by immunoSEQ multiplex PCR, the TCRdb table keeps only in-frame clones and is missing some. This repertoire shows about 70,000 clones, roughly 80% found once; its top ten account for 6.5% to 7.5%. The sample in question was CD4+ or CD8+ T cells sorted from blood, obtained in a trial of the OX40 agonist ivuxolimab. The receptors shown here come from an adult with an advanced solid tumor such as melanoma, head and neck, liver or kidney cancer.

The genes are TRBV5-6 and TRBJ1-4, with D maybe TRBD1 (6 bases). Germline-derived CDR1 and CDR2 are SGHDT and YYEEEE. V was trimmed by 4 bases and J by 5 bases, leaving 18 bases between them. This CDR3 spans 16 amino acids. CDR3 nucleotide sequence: TGTGCCAGCAGCCCCACTATAGGGGGGATGAATGAAAAACTGTTTTTT. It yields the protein CASSPTIGGMNEKLFF.

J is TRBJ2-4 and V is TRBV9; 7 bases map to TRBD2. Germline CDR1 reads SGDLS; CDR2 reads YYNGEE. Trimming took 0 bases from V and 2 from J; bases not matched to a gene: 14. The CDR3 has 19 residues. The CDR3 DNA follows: TGTGCCAGCAGCGTAGGTTTAGTTGGGCGGGGGTATACCAAAAACATTCAGTACTTC. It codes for CASSVGLVGRGYTKNIQYF.

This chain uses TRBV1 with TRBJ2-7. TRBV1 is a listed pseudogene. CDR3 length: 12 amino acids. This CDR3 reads CTSRWTLLKQYV. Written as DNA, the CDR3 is TGCACCAGCAGGTGGACCCTCCTCAAGCAGTACGTC.

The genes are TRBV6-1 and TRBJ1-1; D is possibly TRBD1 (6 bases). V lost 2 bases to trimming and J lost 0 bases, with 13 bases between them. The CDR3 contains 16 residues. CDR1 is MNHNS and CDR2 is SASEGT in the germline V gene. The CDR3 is CASSEQTGILNTEAFF. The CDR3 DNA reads TGTGCCAGCAGTGAACAGACAGGAATCTTGAACACTGAAGCTTTCTTT.

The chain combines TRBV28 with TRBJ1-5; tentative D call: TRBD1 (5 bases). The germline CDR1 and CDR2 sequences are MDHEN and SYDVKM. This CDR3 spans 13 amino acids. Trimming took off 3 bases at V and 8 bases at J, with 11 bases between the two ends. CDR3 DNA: TGTGCCAGCAGTTTTGAGGGGCATAAGCCCCAGCATTTT. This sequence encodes CASSFEGHKPQHF.